This TCR beta chain was sequenced for a study of sequential checkpoint blockade in melanoma. Germline values: CDR1 SGDLS, CDR2 YYNGEE. The CDR3 spans 18 residues. V gave up 4 bases and J gave up 2 bases; unmatched junction bases: 14. This sample's treatment: randomized to nivolumab then ipilimumab (arm A) or the reverse (arm B). DNA-damaging chemotherapy had not been given to any patient beforehand. From thawed PBMCs, live CD3+CD8+ cells negative for CD19 and CD56 were sorted. Clones were sequenced by immunoSEQ multiplex PCR, and TCRdb holds only the in-frame ones, with some missing. The profile shows approximately 10,000 clones, about four fifths of them singletons.

The sample here was CD8+ T cells sorted from blood (inferred from file names), taken from a patient given nivolumab and ipilimumab in sequence. This chain joins TRBV9 and TRBJ2-5; 10 nucleotides match TRBD2. This clonotype was sampled from a human donor with melanoma. The DNA of the CDR3 is TGTGCCAGCAGCCCCAGGCTAGCGGGGGCGAATTCTCAAGAGACCCAGTACTTC. It codes for CASSPRLAGANSQETQYF. Full variable domain (missing parts from reference TRBV9 and TRBJ2-5): DSGVTQTPKHLITATGQRVTLRCSPRSGDLSVYWYQQSLDQGLQFLIQYYNGEERAKGNILERFSAQQFPDLHSELNLSSLELGDSALYFCASSPRLAGANSQETQYFGPGTRLLVL.